This entry describes one T cell receptor (beta chain). The repertoire was sequenced with immunoSEQ multiplex PCR; TCRdb's copy has only in-frame clones and lacks some. The sample records some 66,000 clones, approximately 80% being singletons. J lost 1 base, V lost 8 bases, and 6 bases had no gene match. This CDR3 comprises 13 residues. Germline V lookup: CDR1 SQVTM, CDR2 ANQGSEA. This specimen belongs to a study of radiotherapy plus CTLA-4 blockade in lung cancer. The origin of this receptor is a human donor with non-small cell lung cancer who had a partial response to radiotherapy plus ipilimumab. This sample comprised peripheral blood, obtained from a patient treated with radiotherapy plus ipilimumab. The chain recombines TRBV29-1 with TRBJ1-1; 8 positions match TRBD1. CDR3 in DNA: TGCAGCACTGACAGGGGTTCGAACACTGAAGCTTTCTTT. Residues: CSTDRGSNTEAFF.